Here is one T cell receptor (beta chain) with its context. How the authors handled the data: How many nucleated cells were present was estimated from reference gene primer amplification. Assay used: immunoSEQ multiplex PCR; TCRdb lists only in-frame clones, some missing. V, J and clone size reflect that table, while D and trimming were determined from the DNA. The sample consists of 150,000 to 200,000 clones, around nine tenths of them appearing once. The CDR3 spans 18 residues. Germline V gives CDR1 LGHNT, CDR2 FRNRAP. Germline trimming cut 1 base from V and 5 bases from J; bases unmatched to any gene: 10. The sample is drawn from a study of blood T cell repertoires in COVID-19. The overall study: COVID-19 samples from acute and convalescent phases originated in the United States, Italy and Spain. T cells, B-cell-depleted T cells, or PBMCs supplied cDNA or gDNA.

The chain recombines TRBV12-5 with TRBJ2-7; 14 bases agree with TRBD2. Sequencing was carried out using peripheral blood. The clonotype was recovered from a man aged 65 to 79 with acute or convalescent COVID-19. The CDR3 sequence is CASGLALWTSGRPHEQYF. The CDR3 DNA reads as TGTGCTAGTGGTTTGGCTCTTTGGACTAGCGGGAGGCCCCACGAGCAGTACTTC.